Listed here are 22 T cell receptor beta chains from one sample, sequenced in a study of T cells in localized non-small cell lung cancer. TCRdb keeps only in-frame clones here, not all; method: immunoSEQ multiplex PCR. The data show roughly 16,000 clones, roughly 90% seen once. The input for sequencing was peripheral blood, taken before any cancer treatment. These receptors were taken from a male donor at least 60 years old with stage II squamous cell lung carcinoma.

This chain joins TRBV19 and TRBJ1-1; D might be TRBD1 (5 bases). V lost 6 bases and J 8 bases, leaving 10 bases between the germline ends. The germline gives CDR1 LNHDA, CDR2 SQIVND (reference sequence). The CDR3 is 11 amino acids. The CDR3 region is CASSLWTEAFF. The CDR3 DNA is TGTGCCAGTAGCCTGTGGACAGAAGCTTTCTTT. Based on the CDR3 plus reference TRBV19 and TRBJ1-1, the full variable domain is DGGITQSPKYLFRKEGQNVTLSCEQNLNHDAMYWYRQDPGQGLRLIYYSQIVNDFQKGDIAEGYSVSREKKESFPLTVTSAQKNPTAFYLCASSLWTEAFFGQGTRLTVV.

The V and J genes are TRBV4-1 and TRBJ2-7; 13 nucleotides agree with TRBD2. The length of the CDR3 is 17 residues. The germline V gene has CDR1 MGHRA and CDR2 YSYEKL. Unmatched junction bases numbered 8, after V lost 6 bases and J lost 0 bases. The CDR3 protein is CASRRGLAGESSYEQYF. Here the CDR3 DNA reads TGCGCCAGCAGACGCGGACTAGCGGGAGAGTCCTCCTACGAGCAGTACTTC.

The rearrangement links TRBV5-1 to TRBJ2-6; no firm D call. This CDR3 has 16 amino acids. CDR1 is SGHRS and CDR2 is YFSETQ in the germline V gene. Trimming took 0 bases from V and 0 from J, leaving 7 bases between them. The CDR3 sequence: CASSLVPSSGANVLTF. The CDR3, as DNA: TGCGCCAGCAGCTTGGTCCCCAGCTCTGGGGCCAACGTCCTGACTTTC.

This rearrangement joins TRBV25-1 to TRBJ2-7; D gene uncertain. CDR3 length equals 15 residues. The V end was cut by 4 bases, the J end by 2 bases, with 15 bases between. Germline CDR1 and CDR2: MGHDK and SYGVNS. The CDR3 region has the DNA TGTGCCAGCAGTGGAGTTGGACCCTCGGCCTACGAGCAGTACTTC. Its protein is CASSGVGPSAYEQYF.

The V gene is TRBV2, the J gene TRBJ2-1, with D perhaps TRBD1 or TRBD2 (5 bases each). The V gene's germline CDR1 is SNHLY and CDR2 FYNNEI. V shed 5 bases and J shed 4 bases, with 9 bases lying between them. This CDR3 region has 13 residues. For the CDR3, the DNA is TGTGCCAGCAGTCCGGGACCTTACAATGAGCAGTTCTTC. This codes for CASSPGPYNEQFF.

V gene TRBV5-8 combines with J gene TRBJ1-1, with a tentative D call TRBD1 (5 bases). There are 12 residues in the CDR3. The germline V and J ends were trimmed by 1 base and 7 bases, with 8 bases remaining between them. The germline V gene has CDR1 SGHTS and CDR2 YDEGEE. DNA of the CDR3: TGTGCCAGCAGCTTGAACAGGCATGAAGCTTTCTTT. Amino acids: CASSLNRHEAFF.

V and J are TRBV7-9 and TRBJ1-1, with D uncertain. Trimming pared 5 bases from V and 0 bases from J, leaving 7 bases between. The germline gives CDR1 SEHNR, CDR2 FQNEAQ (reference sequence). This CDR3 is 13 amino acids long. The CDR3 sequence: CASSLSMNTEAFF. CDR3 DNA: TGTGCCAGCAGCCTGTCGATGAACACTGAAGCTTTCTTT.

The chain employs TRBV2 and TRBJ1-3; D is uncertain. The germline gives CDR1 SNHLY, CDR2 FYNNEI. This CDR3 has 15 amino acids. V shed 9 bases and J shed 0 bases, with 15 bases lying between them. The CDR3 spells CASSFGVRSGNTIYF. CDR3 in DNA: TGTGCCAGTTCATTTGGGGTTCGCTCTGGAAACACCATATATTTT.

The CDR3 DNA is TGTGCCAGCTCATTGTTCTCAACAGATACGCAGTATTTT. Its protein is CASSLFSTDTQYF. The V call is TRBV18, the J call TRBJ2-3; D is unresolved. V gave up 5 bases and J gave up 3 bases, with 9 bases separating them. This CDR3 is 13 amino acids long. Germline-derived CDR1 and CDR2 are KGHSH and LQKENI. The full variable domain, with the rest looked up from reference TRBV18 and TRBJ2-3, is NAGVMQNPRHLVRRRGQEARLRCSPMKGHSHVYWYRQLPEEGLKFMVYLQKENIIDESGMPKERFSAEFPKEGPSILRIQQVVRGDSAAYFCASSLFSTDTQYFGPGTRLTVL.

CDR3 DNA: TGTGCCAGTAGTGCGGACAGATTTTTAACTGAAGCTTTCTTT. It codes for CASSADRFLTEAFF. This chain links TRBV19 with TRBJ1-1; possible D gene TRBD1, 6 bases. Germline assignment: CDR1 LNHDA and CDR2 SQIVND (reference sequence). The CDR3 spans 14 residues. V was cut by 5 bases and J by 5 bases, with 15 bases left in between. The variable domain in full, completed from reference TRBV19 and TRBJ1-1, reads DGGITQSPKYLFRKEGQNVTLSCEQNLNHDAMYWYRQDPGQGLRLIYYSQIVNDFQKGDIAEGYSVSREKKESFPLTVTSAQKNPTAFYLCASSADRFLTEAFFGQGTRLTVV.

V gene TRBV12-2 combines with J gene TRBJ2-6; the listed D gene, TRBD1, was not tested against the DNA. TRBV12-2 has pseudogene status. The CDR3 spans 18 residues. This CDR3 reads CASRTQFSTQSRANVLTF. The CDR3 nucleotides are TGTGCAAGTCGCACGCAGTTCTCCACACAAAGTCGGGCCAACGTCCTGACTTTC.

The chain carries TRBV18 and TRBJ1-1; D is ambiguous. The germline V gene has CDR1 KGHSH and CDR2 LQKENI. This CDR3 contains 12 residues. With 4 bases removed from V and 1 base from J, the gap between germline ends came to 4 bases. The CDR3, as DNA: TGTGCCAGCTCACGCCAGAACACTGAAGCTTTCTTT. This gives the protein CASSRQNTEAFF.

This rearrangement joins TRBV15 to TRBJ2-2; TRBD1 might be the D (6 bases). Germline-derived CDR1 and CDR2 are LNHNV and YYDKDF (reference sequence). V lost 5 bases and J 1 base, leaving 8 bases between the germline ends. The length of the CDR3 is 14 residues. In DNA, the CDR3 is TGTGCCACCAGCCGGGACAAGAACACCGGGGAGCTGTTTTTT. The encoded protein is CATSRDKNTGELFF.

This CDR3 is CASSEAPPRGEVVHEQFF. As DNA, the CDR3 is TGTGCCAGCAGTGAAGCCCCCCCGAGGGGCGAGGTAGTCCATGAGCAGTTCTTC. J is TRBJ2-1 and V is TRBV6-1; either TRBD1 or TRBD2 may supply D (5 bases each). The CDR3 is 18 residues long. Trimming shortened V by 0 bases and J by 8 bases, and 23 bases separated the two germline ends. Germline CDR1 reads MNHNS; CDR2 reads SASEGT.

The chain couples TRBV14 to TRBJ2-3; 13 bases are shared with TRBD2. The V and J ends lost 4 bases and 1 base, in that order; junction bases with no gene match: 20. This CDR3 region has 22 residues. In germline, CDR1 is SGHDN, CDR2 FVKESK. This CDR3 is CASSRFATSGRALDKGTDTQYF. DNA for the CDR3: TGTGCCAGCAGCCGCTTCGCAACTAGCGGGAGGGCTCTGGATAAGGGCACAGATACGCAGTATTTT.

The genes are TRBV7-3 and TRBJ1-5; D unresolved. Per the germline V gene, CDR1 is SGHTA and CDR2 is FQGTGA. Trimming shortened V by 2 bases and J by 7 bases, and 12 bases separated the two germline ends. This CDR3 is built from 14 residues. CDR3 nucleotides: TGTGCCAGCAGCTTAGGTAGGCTACGCCAGCCCCAGCATTTT. This sequence encodes CASSLGRLRQPQHF.

The gene calls are TRBV6-6 and TRBJ2-2; D not certain. Germline loops: CDR1 MNHNY, CDR2 SVGAGI (reference sequence). Trimming stripped 2 bases from V and 3 bases from J, with 7 bases between. This CDR3 has 14 amino acids. The CDR3 sequence is CASSYSFDTGELFF. CDR3 in DNA: TGTGCCAGCAGTTACAGTTTCGACACCGGGGAGCTGTTTTTT.

The CDR3 loop is CASSLGPEAFF. CDR3 in DNA: TGTGCCAGCAGCTTAGGACCTGAAGCTTTCTTT. The rearrangement uses TRBV5-6 and TRBJ1-1; D is ambiguous. Germline lookup yields CDR1 SGHDT and CDR2 YYEEEE. This CDR3 comprises 11 residues. V lost 2 bases and J lost 6, with 5 bases in between.

About this clone itself: The same CDR3 is also encoded by other DNA sequences in this sample. CDR3 amino acids: CASSQNEKLFF. CDR3 bases: TGTGCCAGCAGCCAAAATGAAAAACTGTTTTTT. V is TRBV28 and J is TRBJ1-4; no firm D call. The V and J ends lost 6 bases and 5 bases respectively, with 4 bases between them. The CDR3 consists of 11 residues. Germline V gene data show CDR1 as MDHEN and CDR2 as SYDVKM.

The CDR3 sequence: CASRYRETGELFF. For the CDR3, the DNA is TGTGCCAGCAGATACCGAGAGACCGGGGAGCTGTTTTTT. The chain is built from TRBV28 and TRBJ2-2; no definite D call. This CDR3 spans 13 amino acids. The V end was cut by 6 bases, the J end by 5 bases, with 10 bases between. Germline CDR1 is MDHEN and CDR2 is SYDVKM. The full variable domain, with the rest looked up from reference TRBV28 and TRBJ2-2, is DVKVTQSSRYLVKRTGEKVFLECVQDMDHENMFWYRQDPGLGLRLIYFSYDVKMKEKGDIPEGYSVSREKKERFSLILESASTNQTSMYLCASRYRETGELFFGEGSRLTVL.

The chain uses TRBV5-5 and TRBJ2-2; 9 bases are a match to TRBD1. J lost 1 base, V lost 4 bases, and 8 bases had no gene match. The CDR3 is 17 amino acids. CDR1 and CDR2 from the germline V gene are SGHKS and YYEKEE (reference sequence). The CDR3 DNA reads TGTGCCAGCAGCCCAGGACAGGGGCGAGGGAACACCGGGGAGCTGTTTTTT. It yields the protein CASSPGQGRGNTGELFF.

The chain is built from TRBV2 and TRBJ1-5, with D unresolved. The CDR3 runs to 12 residues. Trimming removed 6 bases from V and 5 bases from J, with 8 bases in between. The germline V gene has CDR1 SNHLY and CDR2 FYNNEI. The DNA for the CDR3 is TGTGCCAGCAGGGACTCCCATCAGCCCCAGCATTTT. This encodes CASRDSHQPQHF. The variable domain in full, with the rest retrieved from reference TRBV2 and TRBJ1-5, is EPEVTQTPSHQVTQMGQEVILRCVPISNHLYFYWYRQILGQKVEFLVSFYNNEISEKSEIFDDQFSVERPDGSNFTLKIRSTKLEDSAMYFCASRDSHQPQHFGDGTRLSIL.